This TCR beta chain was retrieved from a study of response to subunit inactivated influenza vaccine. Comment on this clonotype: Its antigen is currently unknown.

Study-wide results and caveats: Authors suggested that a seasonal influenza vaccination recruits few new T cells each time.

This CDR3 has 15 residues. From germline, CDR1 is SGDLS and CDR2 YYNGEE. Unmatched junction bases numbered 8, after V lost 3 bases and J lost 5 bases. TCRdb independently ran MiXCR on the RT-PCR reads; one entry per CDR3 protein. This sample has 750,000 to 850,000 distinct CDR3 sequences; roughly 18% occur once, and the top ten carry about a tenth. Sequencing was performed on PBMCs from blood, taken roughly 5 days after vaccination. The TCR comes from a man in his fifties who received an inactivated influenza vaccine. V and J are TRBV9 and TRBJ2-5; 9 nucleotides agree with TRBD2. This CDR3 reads CASSAAGGPMETQYF. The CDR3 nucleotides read TGTGCCAGCAGCGCCGCGGGGGGGCCGATGGAGACCCAGTACTTC.